This is a list of T cell receptor beta chains from one sample in a study of cytomegalovirus exposure and HLA in healthy donors. Only in-frame clones appear in the TCRdb table, and some are missing; sequencing was by immunoSEQ multiplex PCR. This repertoire shows some 57,000 clones, about 73% found once; its top ten account for roughly a fifth. The sample taken for sequencing was PBMCs. Receptors originate from a woman aged 55-69 years in good health and CMV-seropositive. Both conserved end residues are part of each CDR3. D genes are given only for firm matches. Clone size appears in some rows only: once, few, many, or a class for an expanded clone.

J gene: TRBJ2-4; V gene: TRBV4-1; clone size: -; D gene: TRBD1; CDR3 DNA: TGCGCCAGCAGCCAGCAAACCGGGACAGGATACAAAAACATTCAGTACTTC; CDR3 protein: CASSQQTGTGYKNIQYF
J gene: TRBJ2-3; V gene: TRBV4-3; clone size: -; D gene: TRBD1; CDR3 DNA: TGCGCCAGCAGCCAAGAGGTGGGACAGGATTCCTTCTTT; CDR3 protein: CASSQEVGQDSFF
J gene: TRBJ1-5; V gene: TRBV5-6; clone size: -; D gene: -; CDR3 DNA: TGTGCCAGCAGCCTGAACAGGAATAGCAATCAGCCCCAGCATTTT; CDR3 protein: CASSLNRNSNQPQHF
J gene: TRBJ2-3; V gene: TRBV7-9; clone size: -; D gene: -; CDR3 DNA: TGTTCCAGCAGCTTATTCGCAGATACGCAGTATTTT; CDR3 protein: CSSSLFADTQYF
J gene: TRBJ1-1; V gene: TRBV5-6; clone size: -; D gene: -; CDR3 DNA: TGTGCCAGCAGCTTTAATCAGGGGTACACTGAAGCTTTCTTT; CDR3 protein: CASSFNQGYTEAFF
J gene: TRBJ1-3; V gene: TRBV19; clone size: -; D gene: -; CDR3 DNA: TGTGCCAGTAATCAGGACAGCTCTGGAAACACCATATATTTT; CDR3 protein: CASNQDSSGNTIYF
J gene: TRBJ1-1; V gene: TRBV6-5; clone size: once; D gene: TRBD1; CDR3 DNA: TGTGCCAGCAGTAGACAGGGACGAGACACTGAAGCTTTCTTT; CDR3 protein: CASSRQGRDTEAFF
J gene: TRBJ1-3; V gene: TRBV18; clone size: -; D gene: -; CDR3 DNA: TGTGCCAGCTCACCAGAACCGATAAAGGGAGACACCATATATTTT; CDR3 protein: CASSPEPIKGDTIYF
J gene: TRBJ1-4; V gene: TRBV5-4; clone size: -; D gene: -; CDR3 DNA: TGTGCCAGCAGCAGATCTGACTTGGGGGGTGGAAATGAAAAACTGTTTTTT; CDR3 protein: CASSRSDLGGGNEKLFF
J gene: TRBJ1-2; V gene: TRBV6-5; clone size: -; D gene: -; CDR3 DNA: TGTGCCAGCAGTGAAAACGAGGAGTATTATGGCTACACCTTC; CDR3 protein: CASSENEEYYGYTF
J gene: TRBJ1-1; V gene: TRBV23-1; clone size: -; D gene: -; CDR3 DNA: TGCGCCAGCAGTCAATACCGGGTTCCGAACACTGAAGCTTTCTTT; CDR3 protein: CASSQYRVPNTEAFF
J gene: TRBJ1-1; V gene: TRBV27; clone size: -; D gene: -; CDR3 DNA: TGTGCCAGCAGTTTAAGTGGGACATTGAACACTGAAGCTTTCTTT; CDR3 protein: CASSLSGTLNTEAFF
J gene: TRBJ2-4; V gene: TRBV9; clone size: -; D gene: -; CDR3 DNA: TGTGCCAGCAGCGGGGGGACAAAAAACATTCAGTACTTC; CDR3 protein: CASSGGTKNIQYF
J gene: TRBJ2-7; V gene: TRBV7-6; clone size: -; D gene: -; CDR3 DNA: TGTGCCAGCAGCTTAGCGGGCGACGAGCAGTACTTC; CDR3 protein: CASSLAGDEQYF
J gene: TRBJ2-1; V gene: TRBV6-1; clone size: -; D gene: TRBD1; CDR3 DNA: TGTGCCAGCAGTGCTACAGACGGGACAGGAGCAAATGAGCAGTTCTTC; CDR3 protein: CASSATDGTGANEQFF
J gene: TRBJ1-1; V gene: TRBV6-1; clone size: -; D gene: -; CDR3 DNA: TGTGCCAGCAGTGAAGATAATGCTAGGGGAGAAGCTTTCTTT; CDR3 protein: CASSEDNARGEAFF
J gene: TRBJ2-2; V gene: TRBV18; clone size: few; D gene: TRBD1; CDR3 DNA: TGTGCCAGCTCGTTCAGGGACAGGTACACCGGGGAGCTGTTTTTT; CDR3 protein: CASSFRDRYTGELFF
J gene: TRBJ2-7; V gene: TRBV13; clone size: few; D gene: TRBD1; CDR3 DNA: TGTGCCAGCAGCTTAGGCCTAATTCGGGACAGGGTGTCCTACGAGCAGTACTTC; CDR3 protein: CASSLGLIRDRVSYEQYF
J gene: TRBJ2-2; V gene: TRBV6-4; clone size: once; D gene: TRBD1; CDR3 DNA: TGTGCCGGCGTGGGGCAGGGGGCCACCGGGGAGCTGTTTTTT; CDR3 protein: CAGVGQGATGELFF
J gene: TRBJ1-2; V gene: TRBV4-3; clone size: -; D gene: TRBD1; CDR3 DNA: TGCGCCAGCAGTGAGACAGGGACTCAGGGCTACACCTTC; CDR3 protein: CASSETGTQGYTF
J gene: TRBJ1-1; V gene: TRBV6-1; clone size: -; D gene: TRBD1; CDR3 DNA: TGTGCCAGCAGTGCGACAGGGGCGAACACTGAAGCTTTCTTT; CDR3 protein: CASSATGANTEAFF
J gene: TRBJ2-2; V gene: TRBV6-1; clone size: -; D gene: -; CDR3 DNA: TGTGCCAGCAGTGAGGCAAGGAACACCGGGGAGCTGTTTTTT; CDR3 protein: CASSEARNTGELFF
J gene: TRBJ1-5; V gene: TRBV19; clone size: -; D gene: -; CDR3 DNA: TGTGCCAGTAGTATGGGAGGGAATCAGCCCCAGCATTTT; CDR3 protein: CASSMGGNQPQHF
J gene: TRBJ2-7; V gene: TRBV15; clone size: once; D gene: TRBD2; CDR3 DNA: TGTGCCACCAGCAGAGATCCACCTCTAGCGGGGGTAGCCTACGAGCAGTACTTC; CDR3 protein: CATSRDPPLAGVAYEQYF
J gene: TRBJ2-7; V gene: TRBV7-2; clone size: once; D gene: -; CDR3 DNA: TGTGCCAGCAGCTACGCCTACGAGCAGTACTTC; CDR3 protein: CASSYAYEQYF
J gene: TRBJ1-1; V gene: TRBV4-3; clone size: few; D gene: -; CDR3 DNA: TGCGCCAGCACCGGAGGAGGAGGGAGAACTGAAGCTTTCTTT; CDR3 protein: CASTGGGGRTEAFF
J gene: TRBJ2-5; V gene: TRBV5-1; clone size: few; D gene: TRBD2; CDR3 DNA: TGCGCCAGCAGCCGACTAGCGGAACAAGAGACCCAGTACTTC; CDR3 protein: CASSRLAEQETQYF
J gene: TRBJ2-7; V gene: TRBV19; clone size: few; D gene: TRBD2; CDR3 DNA: TGTGCCAGTAGTATCTCGGGGGGAACCTACGAGCAGTACTTC; CDR3 protein: CASSISGGTYEQYF
J gene: TRBJ1-3; V gene: TRBV2; clone size: -; D gene: -; CDR3 DNA: TGTGCCAGCAGTCTCCGACCGCGGTCCTCTGGAAACACCATATATTTT; CDR3 protein: CASSLRPRSSGNTIYF
J gene: TRBJ2-5; V gene: TRBV19; clone size: few; D gene: TRBD2; CDR3 DNA: TGTGCCAGTAGCGGACTAGCGGGGGGGCAAGAGACCCAGTACTTC; CDR3 protein: CASSGLAGGQETQYF
J gene: TRBJ2-3; V gene: TRBV6-5; clone size: -; D gene: -; CDR3 DNA: TGTGCCAGCAGTTACTCCTGGGCCCAGGGGACAGATACGCAGTATTTT; CDR3 protein: CASSYSWAQGTDTQYF
J gene: TRBJ1-2; V gene: TRBV11-2; clone size: -; D gene: -; CDR3 DNA: TGTGCCAGCAGCCTGGATGGACAGAGGCTCTATGGCTACACCTTC; CDR3 protein: CASSLDGQRLYGYTF
J gene: TRBJ2-3; V gene: TRBV2; clone size: few; D gene: -; CDR3 DNA: TGTGCCAGCAGGATCCAGGCCAGCACAGATACGCAGTATTTT; CDR3 protein: CASRIQASTDTQYF
J gene: TRBJ2-1; V gene: TRBV18; clone size: -; D gene: TRBD1; CDR3 DNA: TGTGCCAGCTCACCACCGGCAGGGGGTCGAAATGAGCAGTTCTTC; CDR3 protein: CASSPPAGGRNEQFF
J gene: TRBJ1-1; V gene: TRBV30; clone size: -; D gene: -; CDR3 DNA: TGTGCCTCTACAGGGATTCAGGGAAACACTGAAGCTTTCTTT; CDR3 protein: CASTGIQGNTEAFF
J gene: TRBJ2-2; V gene: TRBV15; clone size: -; D gene: -; CDR3 DNA: TGTGCCACCAGCAGAGATCGGGCCAGGGGAGCCGGGGAGCTGTTTTTT; CDR3 protein: CATSRDRARGAGELFF
J gene: TRBJ2-1; V gene: TRBV7-3; clone size: -; D gene: -; CDR3 DNA: TGTGCCAGCAGCTTAATGGGGGGTCTCTCCTACAATGAGCAGTTCTTC; CDR3 protein: CASSLMGGLSYNEQFF
J gene: TRBJ2-2; V gene: TRBV6-5; clone size: -; D gene: -; CDR3 DNA: TGTGCCAGCAGTTACGGGGCAGGGAACACCGGGGAGCTGTTTTTT; CDR3 protein: CASSYGAGNTGELFF
J gene: TRBJ1-5; V gene: TRBV19; clone size: once; D gene: -; CDR3 DNA: TGTGCCAGTAGTATAATAACGGGGGAGAGTCAGCCCCAGCATTTT; CDR3 protein: CASSIITGESQPQHF
J gene: TRBJ2-7; V gene: TRBV4-3; clone size: once; D gene: -; CDR3 DNA: TGCGCCAGCAGCCTTAATTTCGGAACAGGGTCCTACGAGCAGTACTTC; CDR3 protein: CASSLNFGTGSYEQYF